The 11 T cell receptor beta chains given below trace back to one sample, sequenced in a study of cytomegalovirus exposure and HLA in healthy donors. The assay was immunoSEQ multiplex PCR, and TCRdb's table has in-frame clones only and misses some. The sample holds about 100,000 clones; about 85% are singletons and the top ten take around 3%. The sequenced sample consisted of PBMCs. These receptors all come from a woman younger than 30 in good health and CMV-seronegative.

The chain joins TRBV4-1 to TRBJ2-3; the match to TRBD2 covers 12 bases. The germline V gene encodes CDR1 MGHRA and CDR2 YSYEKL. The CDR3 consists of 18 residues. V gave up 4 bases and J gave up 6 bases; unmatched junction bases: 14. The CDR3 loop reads CASSLKPSGGASVDTQYF. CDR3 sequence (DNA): TGCGCCAGCAGCCTCAAACCTAGCGGGGGGGCAAGTGTGGATACGCAGTATTTT.

CDR3 sequence (DNA): TGCGCCAGCACCCCGGCCGCGGGGACCCAGTACTTC. It is translated as CASTPAAGTQYF. The genes are TRBV10-2 and TRBJ2-5; weak D call: TRBD2 (5 bases). The CDR3 covers 12 residues. V lost 7 bases, J lost 7 bases, and 13 bases lay in between. Looked up from germline, CDR1 is WSHSY and CDR2 is SAAADI.

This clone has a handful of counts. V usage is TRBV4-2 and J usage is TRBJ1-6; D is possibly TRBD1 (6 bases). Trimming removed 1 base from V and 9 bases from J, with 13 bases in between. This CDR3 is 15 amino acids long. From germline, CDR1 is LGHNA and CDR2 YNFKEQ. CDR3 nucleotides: TGTGCCAGCAGCCAAGCCAGGGGAATGGCTTCACCCCTCCACTTT. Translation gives CASSQARGMASPLHF.

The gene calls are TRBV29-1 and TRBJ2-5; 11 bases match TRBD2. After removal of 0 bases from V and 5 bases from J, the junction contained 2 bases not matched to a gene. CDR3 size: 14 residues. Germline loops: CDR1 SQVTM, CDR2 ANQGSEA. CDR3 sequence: CSVEELAGAETQYF. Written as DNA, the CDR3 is TGCAGCGTTGAAGAACTAGCGGGGGCGGAGACCCAGTACTTC.

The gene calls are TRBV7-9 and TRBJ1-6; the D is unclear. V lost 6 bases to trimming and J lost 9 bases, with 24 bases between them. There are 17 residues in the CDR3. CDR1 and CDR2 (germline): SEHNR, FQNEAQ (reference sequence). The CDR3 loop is CASRVISPFYTPSPLHF. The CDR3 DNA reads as TGTGCCAGCAGAGTTATCTCCCCATTTTACACACCTTCACCCCTCCACTTT. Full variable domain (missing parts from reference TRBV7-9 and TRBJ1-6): DTGVSQNPRHKITKRGQNVTFRCDPISEHNRLYWYRQTLGQGPEFLTYFQNEAQLEKSRLLSDRFSAERPKGSFSTLEIQRTEQGDSAMYLCASRVISPFYTPSPLHFGNGTRLTVT.

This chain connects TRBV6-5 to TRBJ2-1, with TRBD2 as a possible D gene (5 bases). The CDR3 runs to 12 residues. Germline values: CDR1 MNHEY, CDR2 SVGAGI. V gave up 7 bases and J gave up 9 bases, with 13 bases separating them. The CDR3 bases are TGTGCCAGCAAGCCCAGAGGGAGTGAGCAGTTCTTC. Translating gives CASKPRGSEQFF.

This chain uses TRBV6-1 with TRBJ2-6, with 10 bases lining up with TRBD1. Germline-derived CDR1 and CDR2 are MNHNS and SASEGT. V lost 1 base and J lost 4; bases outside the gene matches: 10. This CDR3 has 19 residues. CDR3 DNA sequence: TGTGCCAGCAGTGAAGACGGACAGGGGGGGATTGGCGGGGCCAACGTCCTGACTTTC. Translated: CASSEDGQGGIGGANVLTF.

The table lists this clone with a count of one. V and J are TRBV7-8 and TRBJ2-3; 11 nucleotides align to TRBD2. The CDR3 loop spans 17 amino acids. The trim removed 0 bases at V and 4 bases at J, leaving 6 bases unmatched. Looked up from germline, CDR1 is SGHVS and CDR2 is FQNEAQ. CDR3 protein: CASSLAVAGGPADTQYF. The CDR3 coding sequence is TGTGCCAGCAGCTTAGCTGTAGCGGGGGGGCCGGCAGATACGCAGTATTTT.

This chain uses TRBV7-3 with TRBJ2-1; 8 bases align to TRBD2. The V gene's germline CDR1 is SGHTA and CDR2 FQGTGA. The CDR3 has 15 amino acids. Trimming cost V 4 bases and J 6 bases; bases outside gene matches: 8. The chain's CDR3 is CASSSAAGGANEQFF. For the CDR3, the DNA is TGTGCCAGCAGCTCCGCCGCCGGGGGGGCCAATGAGCAGTTCTTC.

The CDR3 reads CASSPTTGNSPLHF. The CDR3 coding sequence is TGTGCCAGCAGTCCCACGACGGGTAATTCACCCCTCCACTTT. The rearrangement links TRBV7-9 to TRBJ1-6; the D is unclear. The CDR3 has 14 amino acids. The germline V and J ends were trimmed by 6 bases and 6 bases, with 12 bases remaining between them. The germline gives CDR1 SEHNR, CDR2 FQNEAQ (reference sequence).

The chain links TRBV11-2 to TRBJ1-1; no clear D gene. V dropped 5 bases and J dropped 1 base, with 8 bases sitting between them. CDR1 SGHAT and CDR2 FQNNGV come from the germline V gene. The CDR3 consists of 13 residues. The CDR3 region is CASSLTKNTEAFF. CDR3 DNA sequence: TGTGCCAGCAGCCTGACTAAGAACACTGAAGCTTTCTTT.